The text below deals with one TCR beta chain. Trimming took off 6 bases at V and 0 bases at J, with 11 bases between the two ends. The germline V gene has CDR1 SNHLY and CDR2 FYNNEI. The CDR3 loop spans 15 amino acids. This sample stems from a study of shared clonotypes between healthy human individuals. As handled by the study authors: There were no quality scores in the junction-only immunoSEQ sequences, so filtering differed. The data were produced by immunoSEQ multiplex PCR, yet TCRdb's version contains in-frame clones alone and is incomplete. That table gives V, J and clone size, and the DNA gave D and trimming. This sample has a few million clones, with about 92% found just once.

The sample was naive CD4+ T cells from PBMCs. Described subset: CD45RA+ positively selected. The gene calls are TRBV2 and TRBJ2-2; D might be TRBD2 (5 bases). The source of this sequence is a man aged 18 to 30 in good health. Some clones in this sample may be carry-over from other donors' samples. The CDR3 loop is CASRGPLANTGELFF. The CDR3 DNA reads TGTGCCAGCAGGGGTCCACTAGCGAACACCGGGGAGCTGTTTTTT.